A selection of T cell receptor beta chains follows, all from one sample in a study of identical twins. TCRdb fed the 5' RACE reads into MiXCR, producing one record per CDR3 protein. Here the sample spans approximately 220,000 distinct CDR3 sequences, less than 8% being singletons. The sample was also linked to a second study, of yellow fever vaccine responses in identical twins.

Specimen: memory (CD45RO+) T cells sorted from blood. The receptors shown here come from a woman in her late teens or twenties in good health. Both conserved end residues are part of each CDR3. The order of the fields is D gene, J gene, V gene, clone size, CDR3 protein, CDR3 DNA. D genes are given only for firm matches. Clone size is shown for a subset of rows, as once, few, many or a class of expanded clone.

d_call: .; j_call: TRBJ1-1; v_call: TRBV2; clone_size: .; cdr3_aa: CASRLTGSVAFF; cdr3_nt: TGTGCCAGCCGACTAACAGGTTCGGTAGCTTTCTTT
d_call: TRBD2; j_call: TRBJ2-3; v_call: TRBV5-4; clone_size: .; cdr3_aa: CASSLDGTKRNTQYF; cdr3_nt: TGTGCCAGCAGCTTGGATGGGACTAAACGGAATACGCAGTATTTT
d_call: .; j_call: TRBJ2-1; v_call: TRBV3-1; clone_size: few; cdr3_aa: CASSQWGSSYNEQFF; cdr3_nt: TGTGCCAGCAGCCAATGGGGTTCCTCCTACAATGAGCAGTTCTTC
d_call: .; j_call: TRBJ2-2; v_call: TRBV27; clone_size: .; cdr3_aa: CASSLPQGEVSVTGELFF; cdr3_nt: TGTGCCAGCAGTCTCCCGCAGGGGGAGGTTTCGGTAACCGGGGAGCTGTTTTTT
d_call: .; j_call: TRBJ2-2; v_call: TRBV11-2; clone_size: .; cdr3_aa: CASSPRGRKANTGELFF; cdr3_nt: TGTGCCAGCAGCCCCCGAGGGCGTAAAGCGAACACCGGGGAGCTGTTTTTT
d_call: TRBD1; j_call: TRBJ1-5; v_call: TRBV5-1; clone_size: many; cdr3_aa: CASSPGQANQPQHF; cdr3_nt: TGCGCCAGCAGCCCCGGACAGGCCAATCAGCCCCAGCATTTT
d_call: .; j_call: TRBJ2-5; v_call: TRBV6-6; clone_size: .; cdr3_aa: CASSYGLETQYF; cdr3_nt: TGTGCCAGCAGTTACGGGCTGGAGACCCAGTACTTC
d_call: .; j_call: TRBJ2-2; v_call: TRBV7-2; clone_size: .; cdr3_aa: CASSITTGNTGELFF; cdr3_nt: TGTGCCAGCAGCATAACCACAGGGAACACCGGGGAGCTGTTTTTT
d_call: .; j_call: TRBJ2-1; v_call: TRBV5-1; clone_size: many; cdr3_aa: CASSLVQGRGEQFF; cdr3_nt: TGCGCCAGCAGCTTGGTGCAGGGCCGGGGTGAGCAGTTCTTC
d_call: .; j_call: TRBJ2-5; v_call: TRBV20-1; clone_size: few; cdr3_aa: CSARDRISLGETQYF; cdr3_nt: TGCAGTGCTAGAGACAGAATCTCCCTGGGTGAGACCCAGTACTTC
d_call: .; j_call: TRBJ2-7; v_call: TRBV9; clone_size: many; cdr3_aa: CASRTPSYEQYF; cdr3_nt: TGTGCCAGCAGGACCCCTTCCTACGAGCAGTACTTC
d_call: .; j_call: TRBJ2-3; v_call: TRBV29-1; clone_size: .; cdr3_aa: CSGIMGVPDTQYF; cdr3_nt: TGCAGCGGCATTATGGGGGTCCCAGATACGCAGTATTTT
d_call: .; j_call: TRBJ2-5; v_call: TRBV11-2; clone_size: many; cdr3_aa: CASSPDREETQYF; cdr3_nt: TGTGCCAGCAGCCCCGATAGGGAAGAGACCCAGTACTTC
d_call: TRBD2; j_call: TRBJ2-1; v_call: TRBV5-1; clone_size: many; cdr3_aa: CASSLSGLAYHEQFF; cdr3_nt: TGCGCCAGCAGCTTATCGGGACTAGCTTATCATGAGCAGTTCTTC
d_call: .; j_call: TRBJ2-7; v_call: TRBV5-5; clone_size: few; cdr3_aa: CASSLDVYEQYF; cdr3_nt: TGTGCCAGCAGCTTGGACGTCTACGAGCAGTACTTC
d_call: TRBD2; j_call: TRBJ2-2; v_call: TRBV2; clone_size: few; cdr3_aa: CARRLAGSPNTGELFF; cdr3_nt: TGTGCCAGAAGACTAGCGGGGTCGCCAAACACCGGGGAGCTGTTTTTT
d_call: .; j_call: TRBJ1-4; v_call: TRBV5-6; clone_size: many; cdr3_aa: CASSSRPGGVEKLFF; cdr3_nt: TGTGCCAGCAGCTCCCGCCCAGGTGGGGTTGAAAAACTGTTTTTT
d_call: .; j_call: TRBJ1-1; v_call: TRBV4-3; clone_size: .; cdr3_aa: CASRQAGANTEAFF; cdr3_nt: TGCGCCAGCCGCCAAGCAGGGGCGAACACTGAAGCTTTCTTT
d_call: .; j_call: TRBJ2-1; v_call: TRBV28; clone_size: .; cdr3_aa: CASQGGSYNEQFF; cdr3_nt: TGTGCCAGCCAGGGGGGGTCTTACAATGAGCAGTTCTTC
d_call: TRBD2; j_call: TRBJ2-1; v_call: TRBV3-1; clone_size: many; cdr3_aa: CASSHLVASGNEQFF; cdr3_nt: TGTGCCAGCAGCCACCTCGTGGCTAGCGGCAATGAGCAGTTCTTC
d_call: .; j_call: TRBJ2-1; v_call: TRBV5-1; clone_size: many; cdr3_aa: CASSFLTSMERNEQFF; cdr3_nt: TGCGCCAGCAGCTTCCTAACTAGCATGGAACGGAATGAGCAGTTCTTC
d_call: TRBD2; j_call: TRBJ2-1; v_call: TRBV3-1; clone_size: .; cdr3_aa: CASSRTSGGPNEQFF; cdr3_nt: TGTGCCAGCAGTCGGACTAGCGGGGGCCCCAATGAGCAGTTCTTC
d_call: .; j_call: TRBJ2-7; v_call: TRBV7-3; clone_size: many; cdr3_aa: CASSLNVAGVNEQYF; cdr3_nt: TGTGCCAGCAGCCTTAACGTGGCAGGGGTCAACGAGCAGTACTTC
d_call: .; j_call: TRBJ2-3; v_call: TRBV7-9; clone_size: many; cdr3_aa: CASSNRDSDTQYF; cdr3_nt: TGTGCCAGCAGCAACCGGGATTCAGATACGCAGTATTTT
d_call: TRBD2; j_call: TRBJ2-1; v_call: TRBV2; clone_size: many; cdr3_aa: CASSAEREGHQFF; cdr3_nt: TGTGCCAGCAGTGCTGAGCGGGAGGGCCACCAGTTCTTC
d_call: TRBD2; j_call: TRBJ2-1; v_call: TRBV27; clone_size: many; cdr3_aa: CASTRAGGSYNEQFF; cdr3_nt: TGTGCCAGCACTAGAGCGGGGGGATCCTACAATGAGCAGTTCTTC
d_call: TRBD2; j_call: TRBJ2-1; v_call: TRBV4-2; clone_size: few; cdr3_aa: CASSLSLISTGTSGHNEQFF; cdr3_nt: TGTGCCAGCAGCCTTTCTCTGATCAGTACCGGGACTAGCGGACACAATGAGCAGTTCTTC
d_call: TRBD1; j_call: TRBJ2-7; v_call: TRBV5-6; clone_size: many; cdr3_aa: CASSGMDRGSSYEQYF; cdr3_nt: TGTGCCAGCAGCGGAATGGACAGGGGCTCATCCTACGAGCAGTACTTC
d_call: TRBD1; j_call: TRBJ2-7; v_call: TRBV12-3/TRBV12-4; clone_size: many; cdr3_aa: CASSLADRVYEQYF; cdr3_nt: TGTGCCAGCAGTTTAGCGGACAGGGTTTACGAGCAGTACTTC
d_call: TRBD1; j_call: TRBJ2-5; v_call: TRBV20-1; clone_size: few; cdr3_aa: CSASGRGLWETQYF; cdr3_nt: TGCAGTGCTTCAGGCAGGGGGCTTTGGGAGACCCAGTACTTC
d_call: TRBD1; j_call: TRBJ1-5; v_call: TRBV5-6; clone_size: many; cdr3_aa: CASSFQGAIQPQHF; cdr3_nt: TGTGCCAGCAGCTTTCAGGGGGCCATTCAGCCCCAGCATTTT
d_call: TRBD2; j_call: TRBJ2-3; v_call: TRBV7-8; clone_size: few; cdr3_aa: CASSGSGRATDTQYF; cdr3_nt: TGTGCCAGCAGCGGTAGCGGGAGGGCCACAGATACGCAGTATTTT
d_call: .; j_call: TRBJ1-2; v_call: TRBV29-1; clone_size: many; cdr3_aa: CSVAPTLNYGYTF; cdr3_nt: TGCAGCGTTGCCCCGACACTGAACTATGGCTACACCTTC
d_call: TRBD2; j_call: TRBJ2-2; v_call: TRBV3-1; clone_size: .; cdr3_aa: CASSQRLAVTGELFF; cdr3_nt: TGTGCCAGCAGCCAACGACTAGCGGTGACCGGGGAGCTGTTTTTT
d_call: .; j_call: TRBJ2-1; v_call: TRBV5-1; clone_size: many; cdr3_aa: CASSLMSGSYNEQFF; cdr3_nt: TGCGCCAGCAGCTTGATGAGCGGGTCCTACAATGAGCAGTTCTTC
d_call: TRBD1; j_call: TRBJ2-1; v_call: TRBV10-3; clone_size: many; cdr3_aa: CAISEKGGTGDNEQFF; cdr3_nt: TGTGCCATCAGTGAGAAAGGGGGGACAGGGGACAATGAGCAGTTCTTC
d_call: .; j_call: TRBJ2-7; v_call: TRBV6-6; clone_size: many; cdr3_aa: CASANFLVGGLTYEQYF; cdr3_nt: TGTGCCAGCGCCAATTTTTTAGTGGGAGGACTGACGTACGAGCAGTACTTC
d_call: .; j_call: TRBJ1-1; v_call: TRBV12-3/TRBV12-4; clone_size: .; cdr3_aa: CASSSMRVAAFF; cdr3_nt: TGTGCCAGCAGCTCTATGAGGGTCGCAGCTTTCTTT
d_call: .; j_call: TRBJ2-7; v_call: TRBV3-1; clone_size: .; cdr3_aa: CASSQGQGSSYEQYF; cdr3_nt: TGTGCCAGCAGCCAGGGACAAGGAAGCTCCTACGAGCAGTACTTC
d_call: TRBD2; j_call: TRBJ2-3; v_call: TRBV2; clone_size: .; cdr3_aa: CASRRSGITDTQYF; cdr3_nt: TGTGCCAGCAGGCGGAGCGGGATCACAGATACGCAGTATTTT
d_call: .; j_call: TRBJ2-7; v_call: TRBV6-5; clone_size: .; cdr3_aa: CASSWGKTYEQYF; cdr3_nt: TGTGCCAGCAGTTGGGGGAAAACCTACGAGCAGTACTTC
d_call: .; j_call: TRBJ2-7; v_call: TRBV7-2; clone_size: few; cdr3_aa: CASSLAQNAQYF; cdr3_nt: TGTGCCAGCAGCTTAGCGCAAAACGCGCAGTACTTC
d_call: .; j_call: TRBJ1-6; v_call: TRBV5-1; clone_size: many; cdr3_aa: CASSAASSYNSPLHF; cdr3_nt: TGCGCCAGCAGCGCGGCCTCCAGCTATAATTCACCCCTCCACTTT
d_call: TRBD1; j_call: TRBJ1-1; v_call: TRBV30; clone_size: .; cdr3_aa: CAWRDRGTEAFF; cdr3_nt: TGTGCCTGGAGAGACAGGGGGACTGAAGCTTTCTTT
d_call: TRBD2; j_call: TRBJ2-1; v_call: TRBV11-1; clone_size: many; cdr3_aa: CASSSTSGGESSYNEQFF; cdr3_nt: TGTGCCAGCAGCTCGACTAGCGGGGGGGAGAGCTCCTACAATGAGCAGTTCTTC
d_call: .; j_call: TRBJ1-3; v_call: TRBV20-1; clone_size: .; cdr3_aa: CSARSPTGTSGNTIYF; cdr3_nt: TGCAGTGCTAGATCCCCCACAGGGACCTCTGGAAACACCATATATTTT